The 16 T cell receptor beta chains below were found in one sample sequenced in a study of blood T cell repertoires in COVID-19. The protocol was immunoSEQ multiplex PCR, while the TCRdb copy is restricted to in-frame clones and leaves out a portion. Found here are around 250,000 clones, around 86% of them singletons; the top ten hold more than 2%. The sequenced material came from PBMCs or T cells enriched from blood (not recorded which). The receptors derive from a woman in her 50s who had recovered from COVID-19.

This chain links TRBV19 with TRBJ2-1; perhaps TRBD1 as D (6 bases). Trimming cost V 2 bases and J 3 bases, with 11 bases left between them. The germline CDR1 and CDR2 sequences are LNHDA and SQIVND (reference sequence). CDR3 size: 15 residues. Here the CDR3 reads CASSITGPLYNEQFF. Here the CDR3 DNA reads TGTGCCAGTAGTATAACAGGGCCCCTCTACAATGAGCAGTTCTTC.

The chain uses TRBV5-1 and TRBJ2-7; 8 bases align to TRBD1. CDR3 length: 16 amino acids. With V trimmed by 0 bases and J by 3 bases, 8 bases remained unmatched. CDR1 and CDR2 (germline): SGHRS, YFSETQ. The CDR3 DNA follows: TGCGCCAGCAGCTTGGGGGGGACAGGAGAGGGCTACGAGCAGTACTTC. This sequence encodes CASSLGGTGEGYEQYF.

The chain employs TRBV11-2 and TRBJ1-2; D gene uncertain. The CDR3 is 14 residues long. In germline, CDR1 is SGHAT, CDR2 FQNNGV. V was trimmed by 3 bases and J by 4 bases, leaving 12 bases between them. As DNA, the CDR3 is TGTGCCAGCAGCTTCATTGCGGCCATCTATGGCTACACCTTC. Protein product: CASSFIAAIYGYTF.

DNA for the CDR3: TGTGCCAGCAGTTACCGGGGACAGGCGCGTGAAAAACTGTTTTTT. Its protein product is CASSYRGQAREKLFF. The V gene is TRBV6-2 or TRBV6-3, the J gene TRBJ1-4, with 8 bases matching TRBD1. The germline V gene encodes CDR1 MNHEY and CDR2 SVGEGT. The J segment lost 7 bases and the V segment lost 2 bases, leaving 6 bases of the junction unmatched. The CDR3 runs 15 residues.

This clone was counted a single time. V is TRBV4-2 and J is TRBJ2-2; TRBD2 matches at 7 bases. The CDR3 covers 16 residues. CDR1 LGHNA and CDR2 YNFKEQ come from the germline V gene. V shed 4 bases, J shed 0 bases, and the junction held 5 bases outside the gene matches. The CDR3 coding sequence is TGTGCCAGCAGCCCCTATGGACTAGCGAACACCGGGGAGCTGTTTTTT. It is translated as CASSPYGLANTGELFF.

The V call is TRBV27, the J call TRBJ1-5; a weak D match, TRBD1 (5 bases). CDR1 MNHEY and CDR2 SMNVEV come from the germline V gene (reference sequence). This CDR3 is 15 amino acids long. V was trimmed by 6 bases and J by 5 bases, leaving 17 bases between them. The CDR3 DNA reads TGTGCCAGCAGCCCCCGGGCGTGGGGGGATCAGCCCCAGCATTTT. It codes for CASSPRAWGDQPQHF.

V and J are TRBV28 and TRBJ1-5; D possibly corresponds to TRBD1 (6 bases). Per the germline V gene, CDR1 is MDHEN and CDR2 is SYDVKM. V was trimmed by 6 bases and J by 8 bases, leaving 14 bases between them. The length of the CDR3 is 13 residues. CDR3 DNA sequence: TGTGCCAGCAGAGACAGGATTTATGAGCCCCAGCATTTT. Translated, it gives CASRDRIYEPQHF.

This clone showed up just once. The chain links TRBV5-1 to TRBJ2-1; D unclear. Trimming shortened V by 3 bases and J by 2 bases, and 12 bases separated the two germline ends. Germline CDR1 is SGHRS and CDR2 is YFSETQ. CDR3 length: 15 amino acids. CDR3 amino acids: CASSSGYLTYNEQFF. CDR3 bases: TGCGCCAGCAGCTCAGGCTACCTCACCTACAATGAGCAGTTCTTC.

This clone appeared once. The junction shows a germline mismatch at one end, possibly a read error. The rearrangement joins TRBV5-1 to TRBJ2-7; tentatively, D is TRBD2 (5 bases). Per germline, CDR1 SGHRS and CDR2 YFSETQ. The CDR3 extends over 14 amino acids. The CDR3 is CASSQASLTYELYF. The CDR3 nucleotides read TGCGCCAGCAGCCAAGCTAGCCTAACCTACGAGCTGTACTTC.

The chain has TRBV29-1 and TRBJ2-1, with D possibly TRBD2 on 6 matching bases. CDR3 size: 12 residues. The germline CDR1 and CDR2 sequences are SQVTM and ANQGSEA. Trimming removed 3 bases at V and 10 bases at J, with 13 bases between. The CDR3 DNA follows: TGCAGCGTTGAGGGACTGTCGGGGGAGCAGTTCTTC. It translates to CSVEGLSGEQFF.

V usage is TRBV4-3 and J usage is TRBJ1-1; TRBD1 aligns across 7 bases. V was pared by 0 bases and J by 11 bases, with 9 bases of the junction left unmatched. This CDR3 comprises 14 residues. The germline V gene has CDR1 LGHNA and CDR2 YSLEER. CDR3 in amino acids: CASSQDPGQARAFF. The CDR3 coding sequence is TGCGCCAGCAGCCAAGATCCCGGACAGGCAAGGGCTTTCTTT.

The CDR3 loop is CASSQGGSSGPRPSSYNEQFF. The CDR3 nucleotides are TGCGCCAGCAGCCAAGGAGGGTCTAGCGGGCCACGCCCAAGCTCCTACAATGAGCAGTTCTTC. V gene TRBV4-3 combines with J gene TRBJ2-1; 8 nucleotides line up with TRBD2. V lost 1 base, J lost 0 bases, and 17 bases stayed unmatched. The CDR3 loop spans 21 amino acids. CDR1 LGHNA and CDR2 YSLEER come from the germline V gene.

The CDR3 coding sequence is TGTGCCAGCTCACCACCGGGCACAACCACCTACGAGCAGTACTTC. Translation gives CASSPPGTTTYEQYF. The V gene is TRBV18, the J gene TRBJ2-7; no reliable D call. V lost 0 bases and J lost 2, with 11 bases in between. The germline V gene encodes CDR1 KGHSH and CDR2 LQKENI. The CDR3 totals 15 residues.

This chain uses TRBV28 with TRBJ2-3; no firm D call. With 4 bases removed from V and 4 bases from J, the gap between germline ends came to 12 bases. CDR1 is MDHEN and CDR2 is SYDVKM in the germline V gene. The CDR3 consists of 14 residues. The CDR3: CASSSGYLADTQYF. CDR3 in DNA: TGTGCCAGCAGTTCAGGATACTTAGCAGATACGCAGTATTTT.

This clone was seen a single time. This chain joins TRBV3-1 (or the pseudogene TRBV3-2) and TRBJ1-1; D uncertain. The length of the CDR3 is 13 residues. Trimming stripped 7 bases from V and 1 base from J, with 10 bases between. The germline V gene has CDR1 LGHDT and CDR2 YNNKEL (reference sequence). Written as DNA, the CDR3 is TGTGCCAGCAACTTACGGGGGAACACTGAAGCTTTCTTT. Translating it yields CASNLRGNTEAFF.

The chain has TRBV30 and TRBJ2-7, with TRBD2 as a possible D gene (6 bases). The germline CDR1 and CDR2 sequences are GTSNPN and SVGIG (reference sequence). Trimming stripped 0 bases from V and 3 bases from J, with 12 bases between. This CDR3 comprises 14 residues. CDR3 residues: CAWSVYLRGYEQYF. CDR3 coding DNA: TGTGCCTGGAGTGTTTATTTGCGGGGCTACGAGCAGTACTTC.